Below are 8 T cell receptor beta chains sequenced from a single sample in a study of T cell changes during pregnancy in multiple sclerosis. Profiled with immunoSEQ multiplex PCR; TCRdb holds only in-frame clones, not every one. This table holds some 22,000 clones, about 87% found once. The material sequenced was CD4+ T cells from peripheral blood mononuclear cells, taken in the second trimester of pregnancy. These receptor sequences come from a female donor in good health, enrolled as a control in a pregnancy study.

The gene calls are TRBV19 and TRBJ2-7, with 7 positions matching TRBD1. Germline CDR1 LNHDA, CDR2 SQIVND (reference sequence). This CDR3 is 15 amino acids long. Trimming cost V 3 bases and J 3 bases; bases outside gene matches: 8. The CDR3 region is CASSIIGTALYEQYF. CDR3 DNA sequence: TGTGCCAGTAGTATCATCGGGACAGCCCTCTACGAGCAGTACTTC.

The genes are TRBV7-2 and TRBJ1-5, with D perhaps matching TRBD1 (6 bases). The V end was cut by 5 bases, the J end by 0 bases, with 17 bases between. The V gene's germline CDR1 is SGHTA and CDR2 FQGNSA. CDR3 length: 17 amino acids. DNA of the CDR3: TGTGCCAGCAGCCTGAGAGACAGGCCCGATAGCAATCAGCCCCAGCATTTT. Translating gives CASSLRDRPDSNQPQHF.

The chain joins TRBV6-5 to TRBJ1-1, with D possibly being TRBD1 (6 bases). From germline, CDR1 is MNHEY and CDR2 SVGAGI. The CDR3 sequence is 14 residues long. Trimming pared 6 bases from V and 1 base from J, leaving 12 bases between. DNA for the CDR3: TGTGCCAGCAGACAACGGACAGCGAACACTGAAGCTTTCTTT. Translating gives CASRQRTANTEAFF.

This clone has more than one count but fewer than ten. The chain is built from TRBV29-1 and TRBJ1-2; D is unclear. The germline V gene has CDR1 SQVTM and CDR2 ANQGSEA. The CDR3 length is 13 residues. Trimming removed 5 bases from V and 6 bases from J, with 16 bases in between. CDR3 DNA sequence: TGCAGCGTTCCTTCCCAAGTTCAGAATGGCTACACCTTC. Translating it yields CSVPSQVQNGYTF.

The gene calls are TRBV19 and TRBJ1-2, with D tentatively TRBD1 (6 bases). V lost 1 base to trimming and J lost 1 base, with 19 bases between them. The CDR3 has 18 residues. From germline, CDR1 is LNHDA and CDR2 SQIVND (reference sequence). For the CDR3, the DNA is TGTGCCAGTAGTATAGCCCGGGACAACACAGCTCTTAACTATGGCTACACCTTC. This encodes CASSIARDNTALNYGYTF.

The gene calls are TRBV5-5 and TRBJ2-1, with 9 nucleotides matching TRBD1. There are 16 residues in the CDR3. Germline CDR1 reads SGHKS; CDR2 reads YYEKEE (reference sequence). After removal of 1 base from V and 6 bases from J, the junction contained 8 bases not matched to a gene. The CDR3 protein is CASSLIPGQGFNEQFF. The CDR3, as DNA: TGTGCCAGCAGCTTGATTCCGGGACAGGGATTCAATGAGCAGTTCTTC.

This chain connects TRBV10-2 to TRBJ1-1; no clear D gene. V lost 8 bases and J lost 2, with 15 bases in between. This CDR3 is built from 14 residues. The germline gives CDR1 WSHSY, CDR2 SAAADI. CDR3 sequence reads: CASGEVVENTEAFF. The DNA of the CDR3 is TGCGCCAGCGGGGAGGTGGTGGAAAACACTGAAGCTTTCTTT.

The chain carries TRBV19 and TRBJ1-6; D is uncertain. The CDR3 consists of 17 residues. The V end was cut by 3 bases, the J end by 0 bases, with 12 bases between. Per germline, CDR1 LNHDA and CDR2 SQIVND (reference sequence). The CDR3 DNA reads as TGTGCCAGTAGTATCCGAAAGGAGAGCTCCTATAATTCACCCCTCCACTTT. Amino acids: CASSIRKESSYNSPLHF.